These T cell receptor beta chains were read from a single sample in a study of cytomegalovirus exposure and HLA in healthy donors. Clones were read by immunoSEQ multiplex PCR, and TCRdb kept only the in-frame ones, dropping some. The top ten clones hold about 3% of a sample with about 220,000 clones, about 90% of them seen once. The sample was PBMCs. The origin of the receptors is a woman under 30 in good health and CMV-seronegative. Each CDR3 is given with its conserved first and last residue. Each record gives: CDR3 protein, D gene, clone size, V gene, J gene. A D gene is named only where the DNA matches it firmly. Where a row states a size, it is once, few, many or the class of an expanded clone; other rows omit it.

CASKSLGRENTIYF,-,few,TRBV6-6,TRBJ1-3
CASSFYGLAGGYEQYF,TRBD2,-,TRBV5-6,TRBJ2-7
CASSLTGHNEQFF,-,-,TRBV28,TRBJ2-1
CASSITLAGTYEQYF,TRBD2,-,TRBV19,TRBJ2-7
CASIRQGTSYEQYF,TRBD1,-,TRBV28,TRBJ2-7
CSAKQSYEQYF,-,-,TRBV20-1,TRBJ2-7
CASSDQGVYMNNEQFF,-,once,TRBV28,TRBJ2-1
CASSQEGDLSYEQYF,-,-,TRBV7-2,TRBJ2-7
CASSTQTGPNEQFF,TRBD1,-,TRBV11-2,TRBJ2-1
CASSPGAGGPYEQYF,TRBD2,-,TRBV18,TRBJ2-7
CASSAQNYQETQYF,-,-,TRBV6-1,TRBJ2-5
CATSRDSGRASDEQFF,TRBD2,once,TRBV15,TRBJ2-1
CASSPDLSIIGGLMSGSSGEQYF,TRBD2,-,TRBV5-1,TRBJ2-7
CASSLVTGRGKETQYF,TRBD2,-,TRBV7-6,TRBJ2-5
CASSVGTGHQPQHF,TRBD1,few,TRBV9,TRBJ1-5
CASSLGSGSQNEQFF,-,-,TRBV27,TRBJ2-1
CASSEKVTGGTYEQYF,TRBD1,-,TRBV6-1,TRBJ2-7
CATSSDRGYGYTF,TRBD1,-,TRBV15,TRBJ1-2
CASSLLGLAGLPNTGELFF,TRBD2,-,TRBV5-1,TRBJ2-2
CAISESSFQRGSENEQFF,TRBD2,-,TRBV10-3,TRBJ2-1
CASALPPGLHEQYF,-,-,TRBV28,TRBJ2-7
CASSAYGNSGANVLTF,-,-,TRBV6-4,TRBJ2-6
CASSPQNTGVHYEQYF,-,-,TRBV4-3,TRBJ2-7
CAWTPGTGVIYGYTF,TRBD1,-,TRBV30,TRBJ1-2
CASSQVPKGAGAWELFF,TRBD2,-,TRBV16,TRBJ2-2
CASSLAVPRLAGYNEQFF,TRBD2,-,TRBV7-2,TRBJ2-1
CASSLTGLVSNQPQHF,TRBD1,-,TRBV27,TRBJ1-5
CASSDRGRNYGYTF,TRBD1,few,TRBV5-4,TRBJ1-2
CASSLRREQLNTGELFF,-,-,TRBV28,TRBJ2-2
CASTMGARGGGTQYF,-,-,TRBV19,TRBJ2-3
CASSDRASNQPQHF,-,few,TRBV25-1,TRBJ1-5
CASSRETTTYEQYF,-,-,TRBV28,TRBJ2-7
CASTASGTHEQYF,TRBD2,-,TRBV27,TRBJ2-7
CASSSQGAGEAFF,TRBD1,-,TRBV7-9,TRBJ1-1
CASSQTTGWAGELFF,TRBD1,few,TRBV4-2,TRBJ2-2
CSAGTPYEQYF,-,-,TRBV29-1,TRBJ2-7
CASSEAASGRNEQYF,TRBD2,-,TRBV2,TRBJ2-7
CASSFVSGQGDGYTF,TRBD1,few,TRBV5-6,TRBJ1-2
CASSESAYTGELFF,-,few,TRBV7-9,TRBJ2-2
CASSLSAGGYEQYF,TRBD1,few,TRBV27,TRBJ2-7
CASSEGGQGRRTQYF,TRBD1,once,TRBV2,TRBJ2-5
CARSGAGNTIYF,-,-,TRBV2,TRBJ1-3
CASSEESGTGYGYTF,TRBD1,-,TRBV27,TRBJ1-2
CASSDTSGTRLYEQYF,-,-,TRBV28,TRBJ2-7
CASNQVGLAGETQYF,TRBD2,-,TRBV6-1,TRBJ2-5
CASSLTGGVDQPQHF,TRBD1,-,TRBV5-1,TRBJ1-5
CAWSVGPTGEYGYTF,TRBD1,-,TRBV30,TRBJ1-2
CASSVYNEQFF,-,-,TRBV6-1,TRBJ2-1
CASSWDPGQGAGNTIYF,TRBD1,-,TRBV5-4,TRBJ1-3
CASSPGLASTRLDEQYF,TRBD2,-,TRBV28,TRBJ2-7
CASSETGRYEQYF,-,-,TRBV6-5,TRBJ2-7
CASSEIPGGGQFF,TRBD2,-,TRBV6-1,TRBJ2-1
CASSLTSGFYEQYF,TRBD2,-,TRBV27,TRBJ2-7
CASSAETRYGQFF,-,-,TRBV7-9,TRBJ2-1
CASSPLLAGQETQYF,TRBD2,-,TRBV18,TRBJ2-5
CASRPVDRDYEQYF,TRBD1,-,TRBV5-5,TRBJ2-7
CASSARGGIREQYF,-,-,TRBV28,TRBJ2-7
CASSERDRRETQYF,-,-,TRBV11-3,TRBJ2-5